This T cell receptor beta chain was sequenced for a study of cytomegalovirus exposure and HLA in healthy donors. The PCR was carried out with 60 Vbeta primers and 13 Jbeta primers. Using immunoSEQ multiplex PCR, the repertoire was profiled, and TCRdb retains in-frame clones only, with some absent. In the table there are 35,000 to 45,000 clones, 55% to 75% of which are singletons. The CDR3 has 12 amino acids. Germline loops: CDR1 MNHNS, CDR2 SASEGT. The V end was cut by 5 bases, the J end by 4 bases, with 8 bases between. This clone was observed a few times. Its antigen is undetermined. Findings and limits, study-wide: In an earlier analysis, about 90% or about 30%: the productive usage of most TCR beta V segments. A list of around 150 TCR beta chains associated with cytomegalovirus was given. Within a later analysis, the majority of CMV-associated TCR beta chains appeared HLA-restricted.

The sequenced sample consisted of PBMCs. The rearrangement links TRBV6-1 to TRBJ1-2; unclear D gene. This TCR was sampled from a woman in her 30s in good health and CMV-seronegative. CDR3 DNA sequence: TGTGCCAGCAGTTCTGGGAGCTATGGCTACACCTTC. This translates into CASSSGSYGYTF.